Listed below are T cell receptor beta chains from one sample, sequenced in a study of T-cell memory formation after mild COVID-19. TCRdb re-derived calls from the 5' RACE reads in MiXCR, one entry per CDR3 protein. The data hold about 200,000 distinct CDR3 sequences, with over 9% observed a single time. Sequencing was done on a sample of PBMCs or a T cell subset sorted from them (not recorded which). Source of these receptors: a man younger than 30 who had mild COVID-19 (a few samples of this study predate the infection). Cell type and time point are not known. Both conserved end residues are part of each CDR3. The order of the fields is V gene, D gene, CDR3 protein. D genes are given only for firm matches.

TRBV7-2	.	CASTPSTANNSPLHF
TRBV18	.	CASSPPGRTTDTQYF
TRBV7-2	.	CASSPQGGGIDTQYF
TRBV2	.	CASSARLEQYF
TRBV20-1	.	CSADRPGTSYGYTF
TRBV7-2	.	CASSLERPGVGSPLHF
TRBV5-1	.	CASSSSVQVQETQYF
TRBV4-2	.	CASSQGGTGGTQYF
TRBV4-3	.	CASSQRNYGYTF
TRBV18	.	CASSLRGVARETQYF
TRBV3-1	.	CASSQSETNYGYTF
TRBV4-2	TRBD1	CASSQDRDRLNGEQYF
TRBV5-1	.	CASSPWGDLNTEAFF
TRBV2	TRBD1	CASKLQGPPAGAFF
TRBV15	TRBD1	CATSQNRGLTEAFF
TRBV7-2	TRBD1	CASSLGSDRGYNSPLHF
TRBV15	.	CATSRGGPRGTVSAPLHF
TRBV7-2	.	CASSPGRRYTF
TRBV29-1	TRBD2	CSVPRGGLSTDTQYF
TRBV5-4	TRBD2	CASSSGLAGSQETQYF
TRBV6-2/TRBV6-3	TRBD1	CASSWAPGGYEQYF
TRBV5-1	TRBD2	CASRASSGEETQYF
TRBV20-1	.	CSVPEGNTEAFF
TRBV5-1	TRBD1	CASSLFTGGDGNTIYF
TRBV4-1	.	CASSQQGMGQPQHF
TRBV5-1	.	CASGKTGQNTEAFF
TRBV12-3/TRBV12-4	TRBD2	CASSIAGGADTQYF
TRBV23-1	.	CASSHTGTGELFF
TRBV28	TRBD1	CATLRTGVTGELFF
TRBV29-1	.	CSVALVTYNEQFF
TRBV9	TRBD1	CASSGGQSVSPLHF
TRBV20-1	.	CSARRVGEKLFF
TRBV3-1	TRBD2	CASSLIGISGGPVYEQYF
TRBV7-9	.	CASSPTRGSLQETQYF
TRBV7-2	.	CASSPPSSRETQYF
TRBV7-9	.	CASSPQDPWWQFF
TRBV6-5	.	CASTQGGSTGELFF
TRBV7-2	TRBD2	CASVRGGGNEQFF
TRBV5-1	TRBD1	CASSRDREYEQYF
TRBV28	.	CASTLLSGNTIYF
TRBV5-1	TRBD2	CASSLTSGDTDTQYF
TRBV20-1	TRBD2	CSARDPAGIQTQYF
TRBV7-9	TRBD1	CASSSNRDSPSYEQYF
TRBV7-9	TRBD1	CASSLGDRARTDTQYF
TRBV6-1	TRBD1	CASSEDPLTGMFNQPQHF
TRBV19	TRBD1	CATTGQGNQPQHF
TRBV7-2	TRBD1	CASRIDRVRETQYF
TRBV7-3	TRBD1	CASSSQGSYGYTF